This T cell receptor (beta chain) stems from a study of blood T cell repertoires in COVID-19. Overall study: Specimens from acute and convalescent COVID-19 originated in the United States, Italy and Spain. PBMCs, B-cell-depleted T cells, or T cells provided the cDNA or gDNA that made up the material.

In the original analysis: Reference gene primer amplification yielded estimated nucleated cell counts. Profiling relied on immunoSEQ multiplex PCR, and the TCRdb table lists in-frame clones only, not all of them. The V and J calls and the clone size are those of that table, but D and trimming were determined from the DNA. The table lists fewer than 500,000 clones, around nine tenths of them singletons. Germline V gene lookup returns CDR1 SGHRS and CDR2 YFSETQ. V shed 1 base and J shed 7 bases, with 15 bases lying between them. The CDR3 is 15 residues long. The sequenced sample consisted of peripheral blood. The chain employs TRBV5-1 and TRBJ2-1, with D maybe TRBD2 (7 bases). This receptor was obtained from a woman aged 25 to 39 with acute or convalescent COVID-19. CDR3 sequence: CASSLLAGAGNEQFF. In DNA, the CDR3 is TGCGCCAGCAGCTTGCTTGCGGGGGCGGGGAATGAGCAGTTCTTC.